This T cell receptor (beta chain) appears in the sequencing data of a study of cytomegalovirus exposure and HLA in healthy donors (dated by TCRdb to the late 2010s). General notes on the study: An earlier analysis of more than 550 of the donors reported 276 Gb of sequence data and some 110 million unique TCR beta sequences obtained from 180 million or so T cells. An early release that covered about 600 HLA-typed donors contained about 300 gigabases of sequencing data and around 80 million unique TCR sequences. The genetic ancestry cluster associated with self-reported Caucasian donors included 81% of the approximately 400 genotyped donors. The study aimed to test whether signatures of past pathogen exposure could be identified by cataloging public T cell receptors. The study used immunosequencing to profile the T cell repertoires of 666 subjects and linked those repertoires to cytomegalovirus serostatus. Besides the first cohort of around 700 subjects, a separate validation cohort made up of roughly 130 different subjects was used. To predict cytomegalovirus infection status, the study brought together high-throughput TCR immunosequencing, statistical association of individual TCRs with disease status, and machine learning. A later analysis re-examined previously published TCR beta repertoires from hundreds of donors and added high-resolution HLA genotyping to investigate patterns of TCR occurrence. Rather than using new phenotypic data, the later analysis identified candidate immune exposures from TCR beta sequences and from how often those sequences occurred across donors. An earlier analysis of fewer than 700 of the donors applied high-throughput TCR beta sequencing to assess whether each TCR beta V gene segment acted as functional or pseudogenic. Alongside the repertoire data, information on donor age, sex, ethnicity and CMV serostatus was compiled. A later genetic analysis took genome-wide SNP genotypes for about 65% of the 666 donors and used that subset as a discovery cohort. Every repertoire in the discovery cohort had been generated on one and the same sequencing platform. HLA typing included class I and class II loci at four-digit resolution. The number of donors typed differed by locus, with about 629-630 for A, B, C, DRB1 and DQB1, 522 for DQA1, over 600 for DPA1, and approximately 470 for DPB1. Roughly 5 DR-DQ haplotypes were handled as single units for association and clustering because linkage in the cohort was strong. Across under 500 genotyped donors of the cohort, an average of about 250,000 unique TCR beta nucleotide sequences per donor were sequenced, and 15% to 20% of those sequences were non-productive. Results and caveats for the whole study, not just this receptor: Because counts were too low, about 18 rarely observed V segments, including chromosome 9 orphons, were excluded from the earlier analysis of 587 of the donors. Immune exposure information for the cohort was limited to CMV serostatus. Several of the top co-occurrence clusters appeared to be linked to parvovirus B19, influenza, CMV and Epstein-Barr virus, according to a later analysis. A further reported finding was that TCR beta sequences accurately predicted the HLA-A and HLA-B alleles for most subjects in the first cohort. Correlated functional status among segregating V segments might be attributable to linkage disequilibrium, but an unknown experimental factor could not be ruled out. Presence/absence analyses assumed roughly uniform sequencing depth across donors, an assumption that may not hold. A later genetic analysis reported fewer N-insertions in productive TCRs among donors in an Asian-associated ancestry cluster than the approximately 700-donor mean. V-gene and J-gene trimming of TCR beta chains was associated with a missense DCLRE1C variant in a later genetic analysis, and the association was replicated in an independent cohort. A later analysis found that HLA-associated TCR beta chains were more clonally expanded and had lower generation probabilities than equally common non-associated chains. HLA typing was unavailable for some donors at each locus, so association tests used only the typed subset. The classifier was reported to diagnose cytomegalovirus status with high specificity and sensitivity in both the original cohort and the validation cohort. According to a later analysis, most CMV-associated TCR beta chains appeared to be HLA-restricted, and the HLA associations seemed to be driven largely by CMV exposure. In a later analysis, 15,000 to 20,000 TCR beta sequences were associated with specific HLA alleles at a false discovery rate of 0.05. It was suggested by the authors that the approach could potentially be generalized to other disease states and immunological phenotypes. Because the 87-base-pair reads could not distinguish some IMGT-functional V segments, including TRBV6-2 and TRBV6-3, those segments were excluded. The study gave a list of under 200 TCR beta chains associated with cytomegalovirus. Only TCR beta chains were sequenced in this cohort, and the absence of alpha or paired-chain data limited detectable features. An earlier analysis of approximately 500 of the donors showed that most TCR beta V segments appeared in productive rearrangements either about 87% or about 30% of the time, which broadly matched IMGT annotations. In a later analysis, the rate of TCR association differed among HLA loci, with DRB1 alleles having the most associated TCRs and HLA-C alleles having the fewest. A cluster of highly shared sequence variants was judged likely to represent a technical artifact of the sequencing pipeline. In vitro tests confirmed that three of the cytomegalovirus-associated TCR beta chains recognize cytomegalovirus antigens. Across donors, most TCR sequences were observed very rarely, whereas some public TCRs were present in many individuals. When HLA alleles, especially DR and DQ, strongly co-occurred, attributing TCR associations to individual alleles was difficult.

The cohort comprised fewer than 700 healthy bone marrow donors. All cohort members were sampled while nominally healthy, although unrecorded immune exposures were likely present. The donor tested CMV seropositive, placing the donor among the 289 seropositive members of the cohort. A peripheral blood sample was collected from each donor, and TCR beta sequencing was performed on peripheral blood mononuclear cells. The Qiagen DNeasy Blood Extraction Kit was used to extract genomic DNA from the blood cell samples. Reading from cysteine to phenylalanine, the CDR3 counts 14 amino acids. Only the CDR3 DNA stays, 42 bases, in frame from base 1. Unmatched junction bases come to 4, with V trimmed by 2 bases and J by 5 bases. CDR1 and CDR2, looked up from the germline V gene (reference sequence), are SGHNT and YYREEE. Concerning this clone itself: Its antigen remains undetermined. No base-level quality is on record; no much larger clone is a single base apart.

Libraries came from the immunoSEQ multiplex PCR assay. For the multiplex PCR, a mixture combining 60 forward primers for TCR Vbeta segments and 13 reverse primers for TCR Jbeta segments was used. The CDR3 region of rearranged TCR beta genes was amplified from genomic DNA with a multiplex PCR assay. The amplified TCR beta libraries were sequenced on the Illumina HiSeq System as 87-base-pair reads. The authors processed their data as follows. A later analysis counted approximately 74 million unique TCR beta chains across the 500 to 850 repertoires, and roughly 9.9 million of these chains were shared by at least two donors. A nearest-neighbor algorithm error-corrected the raw reads and collapsed the reads into unique sequences, merging closely related sequences to remove PCR and sequencing errors. Alignment of CDR3 sequences to IMGT reference sequences was used to assign V, D and J gene segments. For a sequence to be retained, at least a six-nucleotide match to both a V gene segment and a J gene segment was required. A rearrangement counted as productive if the CDR3 had no stop codons and remained in frame with V and J, and every other rearrangement counted as non-productive. CDR3 was defined by IMGT convention, running from the second conserved V-encoded cysteine to the conserved J-encoded phenylalanine. Sequences without an unambiguous match to a single V gene segment were excluded from the earlier analysis of 500 to 700 of the donors. In an earlier analysis of approximately 560 of the donors, a V segment was called functional when productive rearrangements were above 56.7%, and segregating when the standard deviation between donors exceeded 5%. A statistical classification framework was built for diagnosing cytomegalovirus status from the catalog of TCR beta chain sequences. A later analysis assigned V and J genes by comparing TCR nucleotide sequences with IMGT/GENE-DB human TR gene sequences. A later analysis assigned CDR3 sequences and most-parsimonious VDJ recombination scenarios with the TCRdist pipeline. In a later analysis, every TCR beta chain was defined by the combination of its CDR3 amino acid sequence and its V-gene family, and reads without a unique V-gene family were dropped. In a later analysis, fewer than 650 highly shared, low-generation-probability nucleotide sequences were removed to address suspected cross-contamination and a sequencing artifact. In a later analysis, a clonal expansion index was calculated for each public chain from normalized within-repertoire ranks of inferred template counts. Generation probabilities in a later analysis came from a VDJ recombination model fitted to out-of-frame rearrangements, and those results were checked against IGoR. In a later analysis, hypergeometric tests were used to score TCR-TCR, TCR-HLA and TCR-CMV co-occurrence, with a repertoire-size bias correction applied to TCR pairs. To estimate false discovery rates, a later analysis permuted the HLA or CMV assignments 20 times. A later analysis grouped co-occurring TCRs with DBSCAN, adding TCRdist sequence similarity when clustering within HLA-allele-positive subsets. Repertoires with fewer than 30,000 or more than 120,000 public chains, plus five repertoires with anomalous nucleotide sharing, were excluded from co-occurrence clustering. The table comes from immuneACCESS by way of TCRdb, which keeps in-frame sequences with V and J called. Part of the clones is missing from these tables; in studies checked, under half for an unresolved V gene and the rest for unknown reasons. That table is the source of V, J and clone size, and D and trimming were worked out from the DNA. The sample includes approximately 100,000 clones, with roughly three quarters observed a single time. The ten largest clones take up over 3.5% of the sample.

This receptor was identified in a woman between 50 and 59 years old in good health and CMV-seropositive. The V and J segments used are TRBV5-4 and TRBJ1-1, with TRBD1 identical over 9 junction bases. The sample consisted of PBMCs. The base sequence is TGTGCCAGCAGCTTATTGACAGGGGGAACTGAAGCTTTCTTT. It codes for CASSLLTGGTEAFF.